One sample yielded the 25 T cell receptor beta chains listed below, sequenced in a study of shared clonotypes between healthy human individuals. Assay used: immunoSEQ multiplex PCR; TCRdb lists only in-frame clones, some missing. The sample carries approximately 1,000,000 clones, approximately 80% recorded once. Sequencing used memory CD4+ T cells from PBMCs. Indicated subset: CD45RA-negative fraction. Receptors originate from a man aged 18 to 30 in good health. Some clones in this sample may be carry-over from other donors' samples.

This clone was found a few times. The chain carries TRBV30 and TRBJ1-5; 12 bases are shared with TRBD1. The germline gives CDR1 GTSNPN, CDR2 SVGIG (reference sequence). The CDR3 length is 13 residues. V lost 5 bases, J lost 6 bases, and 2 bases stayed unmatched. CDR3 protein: CAWAGQGAQPQHF. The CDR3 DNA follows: TGTGCCTGGGCGGGACAGGGGGCTCAGCCCCAGCATTTT.

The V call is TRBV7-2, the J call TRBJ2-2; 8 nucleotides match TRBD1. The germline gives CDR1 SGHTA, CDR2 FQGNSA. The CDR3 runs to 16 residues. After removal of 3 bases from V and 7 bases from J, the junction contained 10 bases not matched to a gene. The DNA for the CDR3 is TGTGCCAGCAGCTTGGATCGGCAGGGACAGGACGGGGAGCTGTTTTTT. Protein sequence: CASSLDRQGQDGELFF.

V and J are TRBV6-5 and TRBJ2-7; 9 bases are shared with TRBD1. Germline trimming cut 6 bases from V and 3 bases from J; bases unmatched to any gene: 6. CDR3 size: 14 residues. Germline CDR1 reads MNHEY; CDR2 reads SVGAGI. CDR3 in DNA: TGTGCCAGCAGCCACCGGGACAGGGACTACGAGCAGTACTTC. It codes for CASSHRDRDYEQYF.

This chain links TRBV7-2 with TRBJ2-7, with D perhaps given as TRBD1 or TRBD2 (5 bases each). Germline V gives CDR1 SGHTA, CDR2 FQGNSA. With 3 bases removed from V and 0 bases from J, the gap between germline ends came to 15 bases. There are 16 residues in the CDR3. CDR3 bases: TGTGCCAGCAGCTTGTCGGGGACCACCCTCTCCTACGAGCAGTACTTC. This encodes CASSLSGTTLSYEQYF.

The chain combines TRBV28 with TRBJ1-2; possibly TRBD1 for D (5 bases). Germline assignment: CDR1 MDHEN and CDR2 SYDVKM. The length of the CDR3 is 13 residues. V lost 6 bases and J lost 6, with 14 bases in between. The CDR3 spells CASSREALNGYTF. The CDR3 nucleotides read TGTGCCAGCAGCAGGGAAGCCCTAAATGGCTACACCTTC.

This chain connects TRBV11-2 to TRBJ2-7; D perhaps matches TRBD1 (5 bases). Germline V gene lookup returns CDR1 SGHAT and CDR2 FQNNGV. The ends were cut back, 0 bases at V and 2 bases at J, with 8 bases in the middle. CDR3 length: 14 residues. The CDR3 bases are TGTGCCAGCAGCTTAGAGACGACAGCCTACGAGCAGTACTTC. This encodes CASSLETTAYEQYF.

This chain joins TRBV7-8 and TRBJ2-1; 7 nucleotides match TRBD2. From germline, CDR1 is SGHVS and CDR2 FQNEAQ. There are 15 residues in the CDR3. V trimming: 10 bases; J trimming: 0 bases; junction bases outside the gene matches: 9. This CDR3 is CATRRGGSSYNEQFF. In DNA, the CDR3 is TGTGCCACCCGGCGGGGCGGGAGCTCCTACAATGAGCAGTTCTTC. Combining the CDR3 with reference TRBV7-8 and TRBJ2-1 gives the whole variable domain GAGVSQSPRYKVAKRGQDVALRCDPISGHVSLFWYQQALGQGPEFLTYFQNEAQLDKSGLPSDRFFAERPEGSVSTLKIQRTQQEDSAVYLCATRRGGSSYNEQFFGPGTRLTVL.

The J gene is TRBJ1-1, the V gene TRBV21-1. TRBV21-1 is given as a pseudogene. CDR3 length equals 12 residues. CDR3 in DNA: TGTGCCGGCAGCATTCTGTACACTGAAGCTTTCTTT. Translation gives CAGSILYTEAFF.

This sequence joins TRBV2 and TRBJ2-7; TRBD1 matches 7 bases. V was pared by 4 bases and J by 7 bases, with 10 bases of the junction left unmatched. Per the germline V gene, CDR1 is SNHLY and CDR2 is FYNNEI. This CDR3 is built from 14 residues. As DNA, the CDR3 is TGTGCCAGCAGTGGACAGGGCCCCTTGGGTGAGCAGTACTTC. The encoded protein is CASSGQGPLGEQYF.

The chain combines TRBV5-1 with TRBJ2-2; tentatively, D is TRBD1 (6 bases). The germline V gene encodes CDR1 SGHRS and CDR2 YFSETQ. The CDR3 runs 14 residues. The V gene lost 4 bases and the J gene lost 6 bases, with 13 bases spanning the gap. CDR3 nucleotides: TGCGCCAGCAGCATACCCCAGGGGTCCGGGGAGCTGTTTTTT. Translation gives CASSIPQGSGELFF.

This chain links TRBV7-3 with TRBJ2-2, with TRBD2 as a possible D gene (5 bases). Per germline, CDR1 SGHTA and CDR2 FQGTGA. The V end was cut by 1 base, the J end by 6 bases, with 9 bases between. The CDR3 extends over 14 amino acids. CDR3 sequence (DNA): TGTGCCAGCAGCTTAATCCCTAGCTCCGGGGAGCTGTTTTTT. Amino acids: CASSLIPSSGELFF.

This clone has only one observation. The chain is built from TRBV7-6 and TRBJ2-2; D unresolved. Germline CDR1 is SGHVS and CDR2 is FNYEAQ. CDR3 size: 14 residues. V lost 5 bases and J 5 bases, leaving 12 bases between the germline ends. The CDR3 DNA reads TGTGCCAGCAGCGGCGACGTTCGGACCGGGGAGCTGTTTTTT. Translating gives CASSGDVRTGELFF.

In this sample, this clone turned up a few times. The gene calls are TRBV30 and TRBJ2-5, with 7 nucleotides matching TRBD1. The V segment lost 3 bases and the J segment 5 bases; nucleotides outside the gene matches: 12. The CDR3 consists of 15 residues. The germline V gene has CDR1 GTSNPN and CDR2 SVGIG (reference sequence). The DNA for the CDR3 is TGTGCCTGGAGAGAAAGACAGGGAAGTAGGGAGACCCAGTACTTC. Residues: CAWRERQGSRETQYF. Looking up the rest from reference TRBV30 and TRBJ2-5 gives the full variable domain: SQTIHQWPATLVQPVGSPLSLECTVEGTSNPNLYWYRQAAGRGLQLLFYSVGIGQISSEVPQNLSASRPQDRQFILSSKKLLLSDSGFYLCAWRERQGSRETQYFGPGTRLLVL.

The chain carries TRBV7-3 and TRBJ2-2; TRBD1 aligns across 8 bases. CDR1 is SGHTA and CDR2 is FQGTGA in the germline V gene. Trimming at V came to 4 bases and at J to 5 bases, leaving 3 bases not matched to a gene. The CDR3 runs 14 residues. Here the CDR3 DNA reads TGTGCCAGCAGCTCACAGGGGGGTACCGGGGAGCTGTTTTTT. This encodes CASSSQGGTGELFF.

The DNA for the CDR3 is TGTGCCAGTAAAAGTCAGGGGGCGCACGGCTACACCTTC. Protein: CASKSQGAHGYTF. The V gene is TRBV19, the J gene TRBJ1-2; TRBD1 agrees at 8 bases. Losses at the gene ends were 7 bases for V and 8 bases for J; bases not matched to a gene: 9. Germline-derived CDR1 and CDR2 are LNHDA and SQIVND (reference sequence). CDR3 size: 13 residues.

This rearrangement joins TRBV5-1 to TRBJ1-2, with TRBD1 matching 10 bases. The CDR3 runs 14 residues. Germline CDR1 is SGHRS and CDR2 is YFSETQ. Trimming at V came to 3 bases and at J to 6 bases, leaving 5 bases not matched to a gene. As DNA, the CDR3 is TGCGCCAGCAGCTCAAGGACAGGGGGTAATGGCTACACCTTC. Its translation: CASSSRTGGNGYTF.

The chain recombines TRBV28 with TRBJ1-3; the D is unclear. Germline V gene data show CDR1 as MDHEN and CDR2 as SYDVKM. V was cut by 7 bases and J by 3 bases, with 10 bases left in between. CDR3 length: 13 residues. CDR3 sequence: CASTLTGGNTIYF. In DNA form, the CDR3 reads TGTGCCAGCACCTTAACCGGTGGAAACACCATATATTTT.

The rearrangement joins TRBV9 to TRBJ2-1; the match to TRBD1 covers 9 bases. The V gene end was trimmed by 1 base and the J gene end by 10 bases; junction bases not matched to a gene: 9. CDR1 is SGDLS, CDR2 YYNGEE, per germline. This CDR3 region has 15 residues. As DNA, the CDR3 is TGTGCCAGCAGCGTAAACCGGGACAGGGCAGAGGAGCAGTTCTTC. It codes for CASSVNRDRAEEQFF.

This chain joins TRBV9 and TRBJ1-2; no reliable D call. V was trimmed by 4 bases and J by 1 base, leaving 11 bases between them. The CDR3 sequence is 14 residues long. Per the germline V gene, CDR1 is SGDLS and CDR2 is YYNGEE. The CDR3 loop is CASSPRFFNYGYTF. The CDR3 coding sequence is TGTGCCAGCAGCCCTCGTTTCTTTAACTATGGCTACACCTTC.

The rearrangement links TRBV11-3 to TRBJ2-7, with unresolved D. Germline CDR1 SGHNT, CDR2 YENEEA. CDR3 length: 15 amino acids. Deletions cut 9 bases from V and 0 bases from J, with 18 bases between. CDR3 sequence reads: CASSPARQSSYEQYF. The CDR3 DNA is TGTGCCAGTAGCCCCGCTAGGCAGAGCTCCTACGAGCAGTACTTC.

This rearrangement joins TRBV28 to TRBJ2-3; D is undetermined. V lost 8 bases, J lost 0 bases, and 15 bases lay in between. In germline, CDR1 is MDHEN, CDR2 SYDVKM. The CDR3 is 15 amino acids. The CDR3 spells CASSSKPTSTDTQYF. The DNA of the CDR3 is TGTGCCAGCTCTTCAAAGCCAACGAGCACAGATACGCAGTATTTT. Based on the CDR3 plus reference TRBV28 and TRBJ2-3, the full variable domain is DVKVTQSSRYLVKRTGEKVFLECVQDMDHENMFWYRQDPGLGLRLIYFSYDVKMKEKGDIPEGYSVSREKKERFSLILESASTNQTSMYLCASSSKPTSTDTQYFGPGTRLTVL.

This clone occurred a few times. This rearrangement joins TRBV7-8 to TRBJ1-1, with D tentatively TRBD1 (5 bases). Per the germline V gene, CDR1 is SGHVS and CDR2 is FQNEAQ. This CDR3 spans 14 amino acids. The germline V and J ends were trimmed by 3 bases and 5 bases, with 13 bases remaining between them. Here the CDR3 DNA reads TGTGCCAGCAGCTTTCGGTCAGGGAGTACTGAAGCTTTCTTT. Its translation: CASSFRSGSTEAFF.

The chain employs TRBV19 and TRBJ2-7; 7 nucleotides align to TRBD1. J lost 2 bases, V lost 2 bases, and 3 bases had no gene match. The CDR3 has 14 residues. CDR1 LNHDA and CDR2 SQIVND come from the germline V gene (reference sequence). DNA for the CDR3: TGTGCCAGTAGTATAAACAGGGGACCCTACGAGCAGTACTTC. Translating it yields CASSINRGPYEQYF.

This CDR3 reads CAFSQGETQYF. DNA of the CDR3: TGTGCCTTTTCCCAAGGGGAGACCCAGTACTTC. The gene calls are TRBV30 and TRBJ2-5; D remains unclear. V lost 7 bases and J 5 bases, leaving 11 bases between the germline ends. Germline CDR1 is GTSNPN and CDR2 is SVGIG (reference sequence). This CDR3 is 11 amino acids long.

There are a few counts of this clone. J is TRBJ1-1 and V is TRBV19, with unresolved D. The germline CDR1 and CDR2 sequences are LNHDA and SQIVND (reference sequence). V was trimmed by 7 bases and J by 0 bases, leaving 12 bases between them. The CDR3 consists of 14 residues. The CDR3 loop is CASKLGEMNTEAFF. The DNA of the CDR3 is TGTGCCAGTAAATTGGGAGAAATGAACACTGAAGCTTTCTTT.